This TCR beta chain came from a study of beta chain features in type 1 diabetes. Study-level information: 107,917,701 sorted cells were examined across all samples. Regarding the study as a whole: Since sequencing was performed on cDNA, cells with high TCR expression could be over-represented. Patients' naive, central memory and regulatory TCRB repertoires appeared more alike than those of healthy donors. Patients with Type 1 diabetes showed moderately but significantly shorter TCRB CDR3s in all four CD4+ subsets.

This CDR3 has 17 residues. CDR1 is SGHTA, CDR2 FQGNSA, per germline. V was clipped by 2 bases and J by 0 bases; unmatched bases: 10. Of the isolated RNA, all was reverse transcribed, and so the sequenced material was expressed TCRB transcripts. Measured with immunoSEQ multiplex PCR; TCRdb has only the in-frame clones, and not every one. The data contain 150,000 to 160,000 clones, around 10% of them seen just once; the ten biggest clones take up about 1.9%. As concerns this clone: Its antigen is undetermined.

Sequences were obtained from central memory CD4+ T cells from blood. The receptor was isolated from a man between 18 and 29 years old in good health. V usage is TRBV7-2 and J usage is TRBJ2-7; 7 nucleotides match TRBD2. In DNA, the CDR3 is TGTGCCAGCAGCTTACCCTTTGTGAAGCGGGACTCCTACGAGCAGTACTTC. Translating it yields CASSLPFVKRDSYEQYF.